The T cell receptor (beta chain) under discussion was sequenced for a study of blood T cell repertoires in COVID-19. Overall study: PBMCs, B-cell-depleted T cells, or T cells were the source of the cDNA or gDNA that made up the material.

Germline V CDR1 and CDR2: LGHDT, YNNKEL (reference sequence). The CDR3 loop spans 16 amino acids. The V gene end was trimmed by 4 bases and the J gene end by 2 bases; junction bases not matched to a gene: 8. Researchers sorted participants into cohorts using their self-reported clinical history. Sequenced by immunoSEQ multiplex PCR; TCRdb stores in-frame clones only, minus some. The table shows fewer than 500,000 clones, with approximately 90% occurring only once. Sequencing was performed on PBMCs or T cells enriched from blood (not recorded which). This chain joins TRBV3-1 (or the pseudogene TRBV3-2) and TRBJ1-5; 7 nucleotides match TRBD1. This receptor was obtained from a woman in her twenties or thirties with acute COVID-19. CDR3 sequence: CASSPGQWTGNQPQHF. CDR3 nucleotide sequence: TGTGCCAGCAGCCCGGGACAGTGGACGGGCAATCAGCCCCAGCATTTT.